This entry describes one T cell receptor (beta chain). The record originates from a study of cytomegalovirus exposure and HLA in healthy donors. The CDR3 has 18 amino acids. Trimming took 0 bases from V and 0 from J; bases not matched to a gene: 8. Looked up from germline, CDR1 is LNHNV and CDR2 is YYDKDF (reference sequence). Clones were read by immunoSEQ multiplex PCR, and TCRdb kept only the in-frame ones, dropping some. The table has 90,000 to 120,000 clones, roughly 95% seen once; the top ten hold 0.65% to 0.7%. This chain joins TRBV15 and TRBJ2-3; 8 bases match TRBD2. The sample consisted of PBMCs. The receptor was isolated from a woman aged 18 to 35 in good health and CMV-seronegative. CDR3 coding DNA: TGTGCCACCAGCAGAGATTTCGGGGGGGTAACTAGCACAGATACGCAGTATTTT. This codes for CATSRDFGGVTSTDTQYF.